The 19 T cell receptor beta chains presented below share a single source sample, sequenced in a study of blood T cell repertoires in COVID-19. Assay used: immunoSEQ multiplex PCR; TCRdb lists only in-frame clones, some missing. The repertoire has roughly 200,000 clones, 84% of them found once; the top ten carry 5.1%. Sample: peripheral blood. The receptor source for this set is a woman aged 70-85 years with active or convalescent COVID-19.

CDR3 protein: CASSLGQGTYNEQFF. CDR3 DNA sequence: TGCGCCAGCAGCCTGGGACAGGGAACCTACAATGAGCAGTTCTTC. The chain recombines TRBV4-1 with TRBJ2-1, with 9 bases lining up with TRBD1. This CDR3 spans 15 amino acids. CDR1 MGHRA and CDR2 YSYEKL come from the germline V gene. The V segment lost 4 bases and the J segment 2 bases; nucleotides outside the gene matches: 3.

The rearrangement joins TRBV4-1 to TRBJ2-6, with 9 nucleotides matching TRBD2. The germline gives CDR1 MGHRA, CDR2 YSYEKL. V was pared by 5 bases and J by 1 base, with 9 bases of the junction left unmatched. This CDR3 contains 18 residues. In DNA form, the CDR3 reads TGCGCCAGCAGCTCTGGTGGCGGGAGGGCGTCTGGGGCCAACGTCCTGACTTTC. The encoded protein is CASSSGGGRASGANVLTF.

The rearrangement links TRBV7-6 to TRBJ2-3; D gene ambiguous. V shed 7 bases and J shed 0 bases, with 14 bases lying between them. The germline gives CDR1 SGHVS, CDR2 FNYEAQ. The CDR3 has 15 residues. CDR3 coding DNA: TGTGCCAGCACCGTAGGAGCTTCTAGCACAGATACGCAGTATTTT. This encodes CASTVGASSTDTQYF.

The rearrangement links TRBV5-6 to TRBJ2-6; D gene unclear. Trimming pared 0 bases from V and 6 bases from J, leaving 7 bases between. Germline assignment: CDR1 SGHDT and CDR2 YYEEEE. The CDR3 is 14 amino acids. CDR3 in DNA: TGTGCCAGCAGCTTGGACTATCAGGCCAACGTCCTGACTTTC. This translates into CASSLDYQANVLTF.

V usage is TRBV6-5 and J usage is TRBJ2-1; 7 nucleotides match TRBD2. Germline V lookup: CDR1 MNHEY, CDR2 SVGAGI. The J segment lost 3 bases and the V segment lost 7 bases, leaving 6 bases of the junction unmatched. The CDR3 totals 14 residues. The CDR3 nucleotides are TGTGCCAGCACCGGCGGGAGTAACTACAATGAGCAGTTCTTC. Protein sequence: CASTGGSNYNEQFF.

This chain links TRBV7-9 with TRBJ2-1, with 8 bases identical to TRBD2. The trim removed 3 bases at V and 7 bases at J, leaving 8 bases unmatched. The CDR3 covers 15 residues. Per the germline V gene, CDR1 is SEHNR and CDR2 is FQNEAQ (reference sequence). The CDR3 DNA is TGTGCCAGCAGCTTCGGAGCGGGAGCTGGGAATGAGCAGTTCTTC. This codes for CASSFGAGAGNEQFF.

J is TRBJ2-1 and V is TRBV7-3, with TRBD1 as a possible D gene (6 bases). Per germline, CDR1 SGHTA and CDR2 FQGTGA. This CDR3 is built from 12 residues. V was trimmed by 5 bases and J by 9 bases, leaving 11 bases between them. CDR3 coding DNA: TGTGCCAGCAGCCCCCAAGGGGGTGAGCAGTTCTTC. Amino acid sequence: CASSPQGGEQFF.

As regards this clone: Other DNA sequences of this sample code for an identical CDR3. CDR3 DNA: TGCGCCAGCAGCCTTCAAGGGAGCTCCTACAATGAGCAGTTCTTC. This codes for CASSLQGSSYNEQFF. V usage is TRBV5-1 and J usage is TRBJ2-1; D might be TRBD2 (5 bases). This CDR3 has 15 amino acids. V lost 4 bases and J lost 0, with 11 bases in between. Germline CDR1 and CDR2: SGHRS and YFSETQ. Filled out from reference TRBV5-1 and TRBJ2-1, the complete variable domain reads KAGVTQTPRYLIKTRGQQVTLSCSPISGHRSVSWYQQTPGQGLQFLFEYFSETQRNKGNFPGRFSGRQFSNSRSEMNVSTLELGDSALYLCASSLQGSSYNEQFFGPGTRLTVL.

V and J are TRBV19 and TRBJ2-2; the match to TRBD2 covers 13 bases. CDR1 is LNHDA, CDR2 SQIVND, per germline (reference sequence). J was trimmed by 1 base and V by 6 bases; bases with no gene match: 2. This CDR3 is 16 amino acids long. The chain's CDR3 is CASRRLAGGNTGELFF. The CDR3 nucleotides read TGTGCCAGTAGGCGACTAGCGGGAGGGAACACCGGGGAGCTGTTTTTT.

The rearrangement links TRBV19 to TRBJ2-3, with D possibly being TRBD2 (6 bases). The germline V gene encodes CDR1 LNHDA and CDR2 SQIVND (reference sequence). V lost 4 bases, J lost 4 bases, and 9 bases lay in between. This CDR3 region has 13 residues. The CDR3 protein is CASSRGTPDTQYF. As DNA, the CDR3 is TGTGCCAGTAGTAGGGGGACTCCAGATACGCAGTATTTT.

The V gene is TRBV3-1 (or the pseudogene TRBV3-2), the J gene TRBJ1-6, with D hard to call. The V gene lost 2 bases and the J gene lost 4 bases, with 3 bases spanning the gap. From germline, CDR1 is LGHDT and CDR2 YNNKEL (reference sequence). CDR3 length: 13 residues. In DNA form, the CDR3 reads TGTGCCAGCAGCCAACAGTATAATTCACCCCTCCACTTT. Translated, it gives CASSQQYNSPLHF.

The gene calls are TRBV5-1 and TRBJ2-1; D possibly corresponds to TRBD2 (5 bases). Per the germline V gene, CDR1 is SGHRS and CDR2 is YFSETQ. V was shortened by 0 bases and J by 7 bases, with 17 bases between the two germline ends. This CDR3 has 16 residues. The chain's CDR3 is CASSLGIGVSGNEQFF. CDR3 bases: TGCGCCAGCAGCTTGGGAATCGGTGTCTCGGGAAATGAGCAGTTCTTC.

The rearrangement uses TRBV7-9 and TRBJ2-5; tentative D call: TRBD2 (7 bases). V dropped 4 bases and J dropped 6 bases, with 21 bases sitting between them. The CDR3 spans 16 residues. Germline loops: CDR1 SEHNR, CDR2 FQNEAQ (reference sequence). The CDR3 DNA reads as TGTGCCAGCAGCTCATTGACTAGCAGGGGTATAAAGACCCAGTACTTC. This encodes CASSSLTSRGIKTQYF. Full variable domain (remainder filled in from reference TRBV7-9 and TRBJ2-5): DTGVSQNPRHKITKRGQNVTFRCDPISEHNRLYWYRQTLGQGPEFLTYFQNEAQLEKSRLLSDRFSAERPKGSFSTLEIQRTEQGDSAMYLCASSSLTSRGIKTQYFGPGTRLLVL.

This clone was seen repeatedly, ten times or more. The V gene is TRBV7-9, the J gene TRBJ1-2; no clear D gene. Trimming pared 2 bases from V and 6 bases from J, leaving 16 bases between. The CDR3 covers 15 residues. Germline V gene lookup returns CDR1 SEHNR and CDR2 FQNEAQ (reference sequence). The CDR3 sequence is CASSLNSGSANGYTF. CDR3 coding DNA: TGTGCCAGCAGCTTAAATTCAGGATCGGCTAATGGCTACACCTTC.

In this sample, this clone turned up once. CDR3 in amino acids: CASSPREGSGEQFF. Written as DNA, the CDR3 is TGTGCCAGTAGTCCTCGGGAGGGCTCCGGTGAGCAGTTCTTC. The gene calls are TRBV19 and TRBJ2-1, with 8 bases identical to TRBD2. The CDR3 is 14 amino acids. J gave up 9 bases and V 5 bases, and 9 bases lay outside the gene matches. The V gene's germline CDR1 is LNHDA and CDR2 SQIVND (reference sequence).

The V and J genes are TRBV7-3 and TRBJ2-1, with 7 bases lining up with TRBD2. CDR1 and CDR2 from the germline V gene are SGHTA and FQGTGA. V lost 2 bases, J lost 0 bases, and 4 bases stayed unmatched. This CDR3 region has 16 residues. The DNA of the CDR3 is TGTGCCAGCAGCTTAGTCGGCGGGAGCTCCTACAATGAGCAGTTCTTC. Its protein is CASSLVGGSSYNEQFF. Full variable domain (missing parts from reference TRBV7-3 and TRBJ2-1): GAGVSQTPSNKVTEKGKYVELRCDPISGHTALYWYRQSLGQGPEFLIYFQGTGAADDSGLPNDRFFAVRPEGSVSTLKIQRTERGDSAVYLCASSLVGGSSYNEQFFGPGTRLTVL.

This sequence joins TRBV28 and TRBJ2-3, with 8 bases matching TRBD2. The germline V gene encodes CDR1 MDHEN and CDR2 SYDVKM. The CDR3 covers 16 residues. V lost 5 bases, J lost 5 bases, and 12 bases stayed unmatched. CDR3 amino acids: CASSPLAGGIRDTQYF. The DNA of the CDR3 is TGTGCCAGCAGTCCCCTCGCGGGAGGAATTAGAGATACGCAGTATTTT.

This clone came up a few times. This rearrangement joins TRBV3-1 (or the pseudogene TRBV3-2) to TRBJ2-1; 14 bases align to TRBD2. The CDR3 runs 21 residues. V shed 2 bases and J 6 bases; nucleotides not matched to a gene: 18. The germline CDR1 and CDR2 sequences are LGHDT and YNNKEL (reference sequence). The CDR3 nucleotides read TGTGCCAGCAGCCAACTAGGGAGACTCGGGACTAGCGGGAGCCCTGGCAATGAGCAGTTCTTC. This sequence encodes CASSQLGRLGTSGSPGNEQFF.

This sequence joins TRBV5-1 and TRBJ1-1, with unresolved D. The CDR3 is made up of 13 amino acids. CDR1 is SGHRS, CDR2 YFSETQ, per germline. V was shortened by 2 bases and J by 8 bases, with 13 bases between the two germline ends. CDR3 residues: CASSFAGRSEAFF. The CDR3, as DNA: TGCGCCAGCAGCTTCGCCGGGAGGTCCGAAGCTTTCTTT.